Presented here are 10 T cell receptor beta chains from one specimen sequenced in a study of cytomegalovirus exposure and HLA in healthy donors. In the PCR, 60 Vbeta and 13 Jbeta primers were used. Libraries were prepared by immunoSEQ multiplex PCR; TCRdb keeps only in-frame clonotypes and omits some of them. The repertoire includes some 150,000 clones, roughly 80% of them detected once, and about 1.3% sits in the top ten. The sequenced sample consisted of PBMCs. All receptors come from a woman between 45 and 65 years old in good health and CMV-seronegative.

This sequence joins TRBV28 and TRBJ2-1; no reliable D call. This CDR3 spans 13 amino acids. Between the trimmed V and J ends, which lost 5 bases and 14 bases, there was a span of 19 bases. Germline V CDR1 and CDR2: MDHEN, SYDVKM. The CDR3 spells CASSPPLISLEFF. In nucleotides, the CDR3 is TGTGCCAGCAGTCCCCCGCTAATTAGCTTGGAGTTCTTC. The variable domain in full, with the rest retrieved from reference TRBV28 and TRBJ2-1, is DVKVTQSSRYLVKRTGEKVFLECVQDMDHENMFWYRQDPGLGLRLIYFSYDVKMKEKGDIPEGYSVSREKKERFSLILESASTNQTSMYLCASSPPLISLEFFGPGTRLTVL.

This sequence joins TRBV7-8 and TRBJ1-2; TRBD1 matches at 9 bases. The CDR3 consists of 13 residues. Trimming cost V 6 bases and J 7 bases; bases outside gene matches: 6. Germline V lookup: CDR1 SGHVS, CDR2 FQNEAQ. CDR3 in DNA: TGTGCCAGCAGGCCTACAGGGGGCGGTGGCTACACCTTC. Translation gives CASRPTGGGGYTF.

The rearrangement uses TRBV7-3 and TRBJ1-1, with D possibly matching TRBD1 (6 bases). Between the trimmed V and J ends, which lost 4 bases and 3 bases, there was a span of 9 bases. The germline V gene encodes CDR1 SGHTA and CDR2 FQGTGA. This CDR3 has 13 residues. CDR3 bases: TGTGCCAGCAGCTCAAACAGGGACACTGAAGCTTTCTTT. Encoded protein: CASSSNRDTEAFF.

This rearrangement joins TRBV5-4 to TRBJ2-7; 7 bases map to TRBD1. Germline trimming cut 3 bases from V and 2 bases from J; bases unmatched to any gene: 11. The CDR3 consists of 16 residues. The germline V gene has CDR1 SGHNT and CDR2 YYREEE (reference sequence). CDR3 in DNA: TGTGCCAGCAGCTCCGGCCGCCGGGACAGTACCTACGAGCAGTACTTC. It specifies CASSSGRRDSTYEQYF.

For the CDR3, the DNA is TGTGCCAGCAGCGCCCTTGAGAATCGACAGGTCTATGGCTACACCTTC. Translating it yields CASSALENRQVYGYTF. The chain employs TRBV5-4 and TRBJ1-2, with D possibly TRBD1 on 6 matching bases. V lost 4 bases and J lost 4, with 20 bases in between. CDR3 length: 16 residues. CDR1 and CDR2 from the germline V gene are SGHNT and YYREEE (reference sequence). The variable domain in full, with the rest retrieved from reference TRBV5-4 and TRBJ1-2, is ETGVTQSPTHLIKTRGQQVTLRCSSQSGHNTVSWYQQALGQGPQFIFQYYREEENGRGNFPPRFSGLQFPNYSSELNVNALELDDSALYLCASSALENRQVYGYTFGSGTRLTVV.

V and J are TRBV11-2 and TRBJ2-7; 7 bases are shared with TRBD1. CDR1 is SGHAT and CDR2 is FQNNGV in the germline V gene. Unmatched junction bases numbered 14, after V lost 5 bases and J lost 4 bases. The CDR3 contains 16 residues. CDR3 loop: CASSRAGDRVIYEQYF. CDR3 nucleotide sequence: TGTGCCAGCAGCCGGGCAGGTGACAGGGTCATTTACGAGCAGTACTTC.

J is TRBJ1-1 and V is TRBV12-5, with D possibly matching TRBD1 (5 bases). In germline, CDR1 is LGHNT, CDR2 FRNRAP. The CDR3 runs to 16 residues. Trimming shortened V by 2 bases and J by 7 bases, and 20 bases separated the two germline ends. The DNA for the CDR3 is TGTGCTAGTGGTTTGTTAGGGCCAGGGCGAAACGGTGAAGCTTTCTTT. Its translation is CASGLLGPGRNGEAFF.

This rearrangement joins TRBV19 to TRBJ1-1; D remains unclear. CDR3 length: 14 residues. The V gene's germline CDR1 is LNHDA and CDR2 SQIVND (reference sequence). Trimming shortened V by 3 bases and J by 1 base, and 9 bases separated the two germline ends. This CDR3 reads CASSIARGNTEAFF. CDR3 nucleotide sequence: TGTGCCAGTAGTATCGCACGGGGGAACACTGAAGCTTTCTTT.

This clone appeared a single time. The chain employs TRBV18 and TRBJ2-7, with D perhaps matching TRBD1 (5 bases). The length of the CDR3 is 13 residues. Germline CDR1 and CDR2: KGHSH and LQKENI. Trimming removed 0 bases at V and 3 bases at J, with 6 bases between. The DNA of the CDR3 is TGTGCCAGCTCACCACCGGGGCACTACGAGCAGTACTTC. Translated, it gives CASSPPGHYEQYF.

The J gene is TRBJ2-2, the V gene TRBV27; 10 bases are shared with TRBD2. CDR3 size: 16 residues. Germline trimming cut 7 bases from V and 1 base from J; bases unmatched to any gene: 6. Per germline, CDR1 MNHEY and CDR2 SMNVEV (reference sequence). The CDR3 loop is CASTLLAGMNTGELFF. CDR3 nucleotide sequence: TGTGCCAGCACCCTACTAGCGGGGATGAACACCGGGGAGCTGTTTTTT.